The source of this TCR beta chain is a study of metastatic and nonmetastatic thyroid tumors. Thyroid surgery was performed in patients who had received no treatment beforehand. The CDR3 spans 21 residues. The trim removed 5 bases at V and 4 bases at J, leaving 24 bases unmatched. Per germline, CDR1 LNHDA and CDR2 SQIVND (reference sequence). TCRdb called clones again from the PCR reads with MiXCR. The table shows about 9,100 clones, with around 20% occurring only once. This clone was recorded at least ten times. The gene calls are TRBV19 and TRBJ2-1; 9 bases align to TRBD1. The receptor was derived from a female donor with papillary thyroid cancer or a benign thyroid nodule (not recorded which). Some clones in this sample may be carry-over from other donors' samples. Source material: adjacent normal tissue. CDR3 residues: CASSAPSVVTGSGQGYNEQFF. CDR3 nucleotide sequence: TGTGCCAGTAGTGCCCCAAGCGTTGTGACCGGCTCGGGACAGGGTTACAATGAGCAGTTCTTC.